What follows describes a single TCR beta chain. Sequencing was performed with immunoSEQ multiplex PCR; in TCRdb, only in-frame clones are kept and a portion is missing. The table lists tens of thousands of clones, 90% to 95% of them singletons, with 1% in the top ten. This specimen belongs to a study of T cell changes during pregnancy in multiple sclerosis. The source material was peripheral blood, sampled in the first trimester of pregnancy. The sequence came from a female donor with multiple sclerosis, enrolled in a pregnancy study.

The chain's CDR3 is CASTRSAGTSVYNEQFF. The CDR3 DNA reads TGTGCCAGTACCCGATCCGCCGGGACTAGCGTTTACAATGAGCAGTTCTTC. This rearrangement joins TRBV9 to TRBJ2-1; TRBD2 matches 10 bases. This CDR3 is built from 17 residues. Germline trimming cut 8 bases from V and 4 bases from J; bases unmatched to any gene: 15. The V gene's germline CDR1 is SGDLS and CDR2 YYNGEE.